These 5 T cell receptor beta chains were all obtained from the same sample, sequenced in a study of Graves' ophthalmopathy and Graves' hyperthyroidism. TCR beta CDR3 amplification used RNA transcripts. HTBI primers primed a first-round RT-PCR, and a second-round multiplex PCR followed. In TCRdb, the multiplex PCR reads were re-called with MiXCR into one record per CDR3 protein. The sample yields 200,000 to 250,000 distinct CDR3 sequences, roughly a fifth seen once. Sequences were obtained from peripheral blood. The receptors were sampled from a woman aged 45 to 65 with Graves' ophthalmopathy.

The chain joins TRBV18 to TRBJ1-1; D uncertain. The CDR3 spans 13 residues. The V gene's germline CDR1 is KGHSH and CDR2 LQKENI. V lost 0 bases and J 7 bases, leaving 9 bases between the germline ends. The CDR3 nucleotides read TGTGCCAGCTCACCACCGGGCCAGATTGAAGCTTTCTTT. It is translated as CASSPPGQIEAFF.

At least ten counts were recorded for this clonotype. The rearrangement joins TRBV15 to TRBJ1-5; 9 bases match TRBD1. Per germline, CDR1 LNHNV and CDR2 YYDKDF (reference sequence). The CDR3 consists of 15 residues. J gave up 7 bases and V 5 bases, and 9 bases lay outside the gene matches. CDR3 amino acids: CATSGDREVEQPQHF. The CDR3 coding sequence is TGTGCCACCAGCGGGGACAGGGAAGTGGAGCAGCCCCAGCATTTT.

This clonotype was counted ten times or more. CDR3 in DNA: TGTGCCAGCAGTTACCCCAGGACTAGCGGAGAAGAGACCCAGTACTTC. Its protein product is CASSYPRTSGEETQYF. The V call is TRBV28, the J call TRBJ2-5; 10 positions match TRBD2. V trimming: 4 bases; J trimming: 3 bases; junction bases outside the gene matches: 8. The CDR3 loop spans 16 amino acids. Germline lookup yields CDR1 MDHEN and CDR2 SYDVKM.

The chain links TRBV12-3 or TRBV12-4 to TRBJ1-2; D is ambiguous. The CDR3 extends over 16 amino acids. The V gene lost 3 bases and the J gene lost 1 base, with 15 bases spanning the gap. Written as DNA, the CDR3 is TGTGCCAGCAGTTTGGTCATTTTGGGGATTAACTATGGCTACACCTTC. As protein: CASSLVILGINYGYTF.

V and J are TRBV20-1 and TRBJ2-5; possibly TRBD1 for D (6 bases). CDR1 and CDR2 (germline): DFQATT, SNEGSKA (reference sequence). V was shortened by 0 bases and J by 5 bases, with 16 bases between the two germline ends. The CDR3 has 15 amino acids. This chain's CDR3 is CSARDEPPGVETQYF. In DNA form, the CDR3 reads TGCAGTGCTAGAGACGAACCCCCAGGGGTTGAGACCCAGTACTTC.